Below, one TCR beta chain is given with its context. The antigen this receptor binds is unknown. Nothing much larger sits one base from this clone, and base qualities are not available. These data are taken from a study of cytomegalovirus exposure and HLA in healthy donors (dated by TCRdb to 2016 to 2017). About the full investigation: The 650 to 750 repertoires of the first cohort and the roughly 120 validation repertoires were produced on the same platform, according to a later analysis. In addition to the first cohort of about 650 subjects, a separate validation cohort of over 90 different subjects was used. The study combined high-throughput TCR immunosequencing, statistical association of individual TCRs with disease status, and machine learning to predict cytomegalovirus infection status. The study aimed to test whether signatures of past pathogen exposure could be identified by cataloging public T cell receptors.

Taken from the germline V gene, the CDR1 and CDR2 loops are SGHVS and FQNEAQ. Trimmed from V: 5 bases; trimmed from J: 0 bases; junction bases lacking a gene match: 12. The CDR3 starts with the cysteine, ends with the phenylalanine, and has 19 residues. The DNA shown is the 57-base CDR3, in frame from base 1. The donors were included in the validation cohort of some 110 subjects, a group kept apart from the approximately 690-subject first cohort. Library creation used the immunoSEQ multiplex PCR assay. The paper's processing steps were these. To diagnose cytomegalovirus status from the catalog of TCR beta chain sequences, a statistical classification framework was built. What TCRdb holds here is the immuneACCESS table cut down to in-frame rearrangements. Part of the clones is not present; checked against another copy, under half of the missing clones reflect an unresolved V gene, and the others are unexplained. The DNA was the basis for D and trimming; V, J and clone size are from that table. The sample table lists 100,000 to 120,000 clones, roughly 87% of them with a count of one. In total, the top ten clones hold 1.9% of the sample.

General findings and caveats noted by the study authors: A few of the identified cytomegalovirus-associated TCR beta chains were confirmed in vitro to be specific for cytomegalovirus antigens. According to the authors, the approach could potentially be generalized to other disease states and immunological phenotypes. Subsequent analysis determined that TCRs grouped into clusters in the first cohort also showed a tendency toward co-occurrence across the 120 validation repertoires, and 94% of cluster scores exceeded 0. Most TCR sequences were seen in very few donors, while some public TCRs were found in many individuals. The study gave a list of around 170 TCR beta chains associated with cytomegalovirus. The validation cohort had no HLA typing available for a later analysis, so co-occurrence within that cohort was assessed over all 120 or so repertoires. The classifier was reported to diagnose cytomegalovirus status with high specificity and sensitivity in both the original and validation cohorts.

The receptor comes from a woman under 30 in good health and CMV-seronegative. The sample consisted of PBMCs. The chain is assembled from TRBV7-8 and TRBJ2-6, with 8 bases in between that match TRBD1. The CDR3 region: CASSRATGQVPSGANVLTF. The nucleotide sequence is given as TGTGCCAGCAGCCGGGCAACGGGACAGGTGCCCTCTGGGGCCAACGTCCTGACTTTC.